The 4 T cell receptor beta chains given below trace back to one sample, sequenced in a study of CD8 T cells in Susac syndrome. RNA, at 0.5 to 1 ug, was reverse transcribed with random hexamers. TCRdb re-called the immunoSEQ multiplex PCR reads with MiXCR, one entry per CDR3 protein. The sample has around 280,000 distinct CDR3 sequences; 92% are singletons. Sequenced material: CD4+ T cells from PBMCs. The receptors originated from a human donor with multiple sclerosis.

CDR3 bases: TGTGCCAGCTCCCCGGATAACGAAGACAGAGAGCAGTACTTC. This encodes CASSPDNEDREQYF. V is TRBV18 and J is TRBJ2-7; weak D call: TRBD1 (5 bases). Germline-derived CDR1 and CDR2 are KGHSH and LQKENI. The CDR3 totals 14 residues. The V and J ends lost 6 bases and 7 bases respectively, with 19 bases between them.

This clonotype has just one count. The chain is built from TRBV12-3 or TRBV12-4 and TRBJ2-1; TRBD2 aligns across 14 bases. With V trimmed by 6 bases and J by 6 bases, 4 bases remained unmatched. The CDR3 covers 15 residues. As DNA, the CDR3 is TGTGCCAGCAGCACCGGGACTAGCGGGAGCAATGAGCAGTTCTTC. Protein sequence: CASSTGTSGSNEQFF.

V and J are TRBV6-1 and TRBJ2-3; 7 nucleotides line up with TRBD2. The CDR3 contains 15 residues. CDR1 and CDR2 from the germline V gene are MNHNS and SASEGT. V lost 1 base, J lost 6 bases, and 7 bases stayed unmatched. The CDR3 nucleotides read TGTGCCAGCAGTGAAGGGAAGCGGGGTGGGGATACGCAGTATTTT. Translating gives CASSEGKRGGDTQYF.

J is TRBJ2-7 and V is TRBV14; D is unresolved. CDR1 and CDR2 from the germline V gene are SGHDN and FVKESK. CDR3 length equals 16 residues. Trimming took 4 bases from V and 2 from J, leaving 18 bases between them. The CDR3 DNA sequence: TGTGCCAGCAGCCCCCTCGCTTGGGCTAAAACCTACGAGCAGTACTTC. Protein: CASSPLAWAKTYEQYF.